Given below is one T cell receptor (beta chain) in context. Its specificity is not known. The donor population consisted of healthy HIV-negative adults with no recent acute infections or vaccinations. The repertoire was sequenced with immunoSEQ multiplex PCR; TCRdb's copy has only in-frame clones and lacks some. The table shows approximately 2.1 million clones, with more than 85% occurring only once. Germline-derived CDR1 and CDR2 are MGHRA and YSYEKL. The CDR3 consists of 17 residues. Trimming took 1 base from V and 0 from J, leaving 13 bases between them. The sample comes from a study of shared clonotypes between healthy human individuals. Study-wide results and caveats: Naive CD4 clonotypes were shared across several donors at roughly 5%.

Sequenced sample: naive CD4+ T cells from PBMCs. As for subset: CD45RA+ positively selected. This rearrangement joins TRBV4-1 to TRBJ2-1, with D hard to call. The TCR comes from a young man in good health. Some clones in this sample may be carry-over from other donors' samples. The CDR3, as DNA: TGCGCCAGCAGCCAAGTTTCAACGAGACGCTCCTACAATGAGCAGTTCTTC. Protein product: CASSQVSTRRSYNEQFF.